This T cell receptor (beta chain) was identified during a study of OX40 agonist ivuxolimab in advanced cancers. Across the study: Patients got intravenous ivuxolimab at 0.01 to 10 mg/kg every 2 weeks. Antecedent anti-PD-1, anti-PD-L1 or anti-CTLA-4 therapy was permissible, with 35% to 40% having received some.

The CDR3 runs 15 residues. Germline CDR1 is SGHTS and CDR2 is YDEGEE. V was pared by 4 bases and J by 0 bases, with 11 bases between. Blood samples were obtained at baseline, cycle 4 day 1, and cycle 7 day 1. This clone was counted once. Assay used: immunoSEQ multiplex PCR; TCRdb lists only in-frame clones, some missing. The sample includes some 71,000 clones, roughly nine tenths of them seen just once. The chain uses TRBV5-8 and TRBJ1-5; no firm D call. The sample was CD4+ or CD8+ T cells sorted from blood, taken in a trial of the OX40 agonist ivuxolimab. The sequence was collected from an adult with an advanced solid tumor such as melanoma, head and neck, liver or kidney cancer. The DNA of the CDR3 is TGTGCCAGCAGCCTACCGATGGCTAGCAATCAGCCCCAGCATTTT. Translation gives CASSLPMASNQPQHF. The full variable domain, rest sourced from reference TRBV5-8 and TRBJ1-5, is EAGVTQSPTHLIKTRGQQATLRCSPISGHTSVYWYQQALGLGLQFLLWYDEGEERNRGNFPPRFSGRQFPNYSSELNVNALELEDSALYLCASSLPMASNQPQHFGDGTRLSIL.